The 19 T cell receptor beta chains in this list originate from one sample, sequenced in a study of early T cells in non-severe SARS-CoV-2 infection. TCRdb itself ran the 5' RACE reads through MiXCR, one entry per CDR3 protein. Altogether about 80,000 distinct CDR3 sequences are present, 5% to 6.5% being singletons, with the ten largest covering roughly 8.4%. Sequenced input: whole blood. The source of these receptors is an adult who was a healthcare worker with PCR-confirmed SARS-CoV-2 infection or an uninfected control (not recorded which).

This chain uses TRBV3-1 with TRBJ2-6; D gene unclear. This CDR3 has 15 amino acids. The germline V gene has CDR1 LGHDT and CDR2 YNNKEL (reference sequence). The V end was cut by 5 bases, the J end by 1 base, with 9 bases between. CDR3 in DNA: TGTGCCAGCAGCTTCGTACTATCTGGGGCCAACGTCCTGACTTTC. This translates into CASSFVLSGANVLTF.

This clonotype was counted a few times. The chain links TRBV7-9 to TRBJ2-3; 10 nucleotides match TRBD2. V shed 3 bases and J 5 bases; nucleotides not matched to a gene: 5. Germline V lookup: CDR1 SEHNR, CDR2 FQNEAQ (reference sequence). CDR3 length equals 15 residues. As DNA, the CDR3 is TGTGCCAGCAGCTTCCGGGGACTAGCGTTAGATACGCAGTATTTT. Its translation is CASSFRGLALDTQYF.

This clonotype was counted between two and nine times. This chain connects TRBV7-2 to TRBJ2-3; 7 bases match TRBD2. CDR1 is SGHTA and CDR2 is FQGNSA in the germline V gene. With 5 bases clipped from V and 4 bases from J, the junction kept 9 bases outside the gene matches. The CDR3 spans 15 residues. The CDR3 nucleotides read TGTGCCAGCAGCGTTACCGGGACTATGGCAGATACGCAGTATTTT. This codes for CASSVTGTMADTQYF.

Only a few counts were recorded for this clonotype. This chain links TRBV19 with TRBJ2-1; TRBD2 agrees at 9 bases. V was clipped by 1 base and J by 6 bases; unmatched bases: 4. There are 15 residues in the CDR3. Germline V CDR1 and CDR2: LNHDA, SQIVND (reference sequence). As DNA, the CDR3 is TGTGCCAGTAGTATAGTGGGCGGGAGGGCCAATGAGCAGTTCTTC. This codes for CASSIVGGRANEQFF.

The gene calls are TRBV12-3 or TRBV12-4 and TRBJ2-2; 7 bases agree with TRBD1. V lost 5 bases and J lost 9; bases outside the gene matches: 9. The CDR3 is 14 residues long. The CDR3 bases are TGTGCCAGCAGTACCGGACAGGCGCGTAGGGAGCTGTTTTTT. Its translation: CASSTGQARRELFF.

The chain combines TRBV5-4 with TRBJ1-3; D not certain. V was cut by 1 base and J by 0 bases, with 8 bases left in between. This CDR3 has 15 residues. Germline V gene sequence: CDR1 SGHNT, CDR2 YYREEE (reference sequence). The DNA of the CDR3 is TGTGCCAGCAGCTTGTCCGCTGGCTCTGGAAACACCATATATTTT. It translates to CASSLSAGSGNTIYF.

This clonotype was seen a few times. V and J are TRBV19 and TRBJ2-6; 8 bases are a match to TRBD1. There are 17 residues in the CDR3. Germline CDR1 LNHDA, CDR2 SQIVND (reference sequence). V shed 11 bases and J 1 base; nucleotides not matched to a gene: 13. The CDR3 protein is CACRAGGDSSGANVLTF. The CDR3 bases are TGTGCCTGTCGGGCAGGGGGCGATTCTTCTGGGGCCAACGTCCTGACTTTC.

The V call is TRBV30, the J call TRBJ1-1; D is unresolved. In germline, CDR1 is GTSNPN, CDR2 SVGIG (reference sequence). The CDR3 runs to 12 residues. V was trimmed by 2 bases and J by 3 bases, leaving 7 bases between them. The CDR3 nucleotides read TGTGCCTGGAGTTATATCCACACTGAAGCTTTCTTT. This codes for CAWSYIHTEAFF.

Within the sample, this clonotype is medium-sized. The chain has TRBV7-6 and TRBJ1-1; D perhaps matches TRBD1 (5 bases). The germline V and J ends were trimmed by 2 bases and 4 bases, with 14 bases remaining between them. Germline assignment: CDR1 SGHVS and CDR2 FNYEAQ. CDR3 length equals 15 residues. The CDR3 DNA follows: TGTGCCAGCAGCTTACTCCCAGGGTCGGGCACTGAAGCTTTCTTT. Amino acid sequence: CASSLLPGSGTEAFF.

In its sample, this clonotype was seen a few times. The rearrangement uses TRBV30 and TRBJ1-6, with D uncertain. The ends were cut back, 2 bases at V and 7 bases at J, with 9 bases in the middle. This CDR3 is 13 amino acids long. CDR1 is GTSNPN and CDR2 is SVGIG in the germline V gene (reference sequence). This CDR3 is CAWSPGSNSPLHF. CDR3 sequence (DNA): TGTGCCTGGAGTCCGGGAAGCAATTCACCCCTCCACTTT.

This sequence joins TRBV7-9 and TRBJ2-7; D is undetermined. Trimming took 6 bases from V and 0 from J, leaving 15 bases between them. The CDR3 length is 15 residues. Germline V CDR1 and CDR2: SEHNR, FQNEAQ (reference sequence). The CDR3 region is CASSPAELVSYEQYF. CDR3 coding DNA: TGTGCCAGCAGTCCGGCCGAATTGGTCTCCTACGAGCAGTACTTC.

This clonotype was seen ten or more times. The V and J genes are TRBV6-2 or TRBV6-3 and TRBJ2-1; 9 bases match TRBD2. Germline loops: CDR1 MNHEY, CDR2 SVGEGT. This CDR3 contains 17 residues. Trimming removed 10 bases from V and 6 bases from J; junction bases left unmatched: 19. As DNA, the CDR3 is TGTGCCACGCAAACTAATCTAGCGGGACCACTCATCAATGAGCAGTTCTTC. Translated: CATQTNLAGPLINEQFF.

V usage is TRBV18 and J usage is TRBJ2-7; possible D gene TRBD2, 5 bases. CDR3 size: 13 residues. CDR1 is KGHSH, CDR2 LQKENI, per germline. V shed 8 bases and J shed 7 bases, with 18 bases lying between them. Here the CDR3 reads CASRADPYGEQYF. In nucleotides, the CDR3 is TGTGCCAGCCGAGCGGACCCCTACGGGGAGCAGTACTTC.

This clonotype was observed a handful of times. The genes are TRBV7-9 and TRBJ2-3; the D gene is possibly TRBD1 (6 bases). The germline CDR1 and CDR2 sequences are SEHNR and FQNEAQ (reference sequence). This CDR3 contains 13 residues. V was pared by 5 bases and J by 6 bases, with 12 bases between. CDR3 loop: CASSGDRTDTQYF. CDR3 bases: TGTGCCAGCAGCGGCGACAGGACTGATACGCAGTATTTT.

This clonotype was recorded many times. This rearrangement joins TRBV19 to TRBJ2-5; D may be TRBD1 (6 bases). The CDR3 has 15 residues. Between the trimmed V and J ends, which lost 0 bases and 5 bases, there was a span of 13 bases. Germline lookup yields CDR1 LNHDA and CDR2 SQIVND (reference sequence). The CDR3 region is CASSIDRGLGETQYF. CDR3 nucleotides: TGTGCCAGTAGTATAGACAGGGGCCTTGGGGAGACCCAGTACTTC.

This clonotype was seen ten or more times. V gene TRBV3-1 combines with J gene TRBJ2-7; tentative D call: TRBD1 (5 bases). The CDR3 runs 15 residues. The V end lost 3 bases, the J end lost 2 bases, and 14 bases lay between the germline ends. Germline V gene data show CDR1 as LGHDT and CDR2 as YNNKEL (reference sequence). Here the CDR3 reads CASSQGPGATYEQYF. The CDR3 DNA follows: TGTGCCAGCAGCCAGGGGCCTGGGGCAACCTACGAGCAGTACTTC.

The V gene is TRBV6-5, the J gene TRBJ2-5; 7 bases are a match to TRBD2. V lost 0 bases, J lost 3 bases, and 10 bases stayed unmatched. The CDR3 has 17 residues. Germline CDR1 reads MNHEY; CDR2 reads SVGAGI. The CDR3 sequence is CASSYSKASGGEETQYF. The CDR3 region has the DNA TGTGCCAGCAGTTACTCGAAGGCTAGCGGAGGGGAAGAGACCCAGTACTTC.

This clonotype was found many times. The gene calls are TRBV5-4 and TRBJ2-1; 12 bases map to TRBD2. V lost 4 bases to trimming and J lost 2 bases; unmatched junction nucleotides: 7. Per germline, CDR1 SGHNT and CDR2 YYREEE (reference sequence). The length of the CDR3 is 17 residues. CDR3 bases: TGTGCCAGCAGCAATGGACTAGCGGGACGAACCTACAATGAGCAGTTCTTC. It translates to CASSNGLAGRTYNEQFF. Full variable domain (outside the CDR3, taken from reference TRBV5-4 and TRBJ2-1): ETGVTQSPTHLIKTRGQQVTLRCSSQSGHNTVSWYQQALGQGPQFIFQYYREEENGRGNFPPRFSGLQFPNYSSELNVNALELDDSALYLCASSNGLAGRTYNEQFFGPGTRLTVL.

The genes are TRBV20-1 and TRBJ2-4, with D possibly matching TRBD1 (6 bases). CDR1 and CDR2 (germline): DFQATT, SNEGSKA (reference sequence). V was shortened by 4 bases and J by 0 bases, with 10 bases between the two germline ends. This CDR3 has 14 amino acids. CDR3 DNA: TGCAGTGCTAACCACAGGGTAGCCAAAAACATTCAGTACTTC. As protein: CSANHRVAKNIQYF.